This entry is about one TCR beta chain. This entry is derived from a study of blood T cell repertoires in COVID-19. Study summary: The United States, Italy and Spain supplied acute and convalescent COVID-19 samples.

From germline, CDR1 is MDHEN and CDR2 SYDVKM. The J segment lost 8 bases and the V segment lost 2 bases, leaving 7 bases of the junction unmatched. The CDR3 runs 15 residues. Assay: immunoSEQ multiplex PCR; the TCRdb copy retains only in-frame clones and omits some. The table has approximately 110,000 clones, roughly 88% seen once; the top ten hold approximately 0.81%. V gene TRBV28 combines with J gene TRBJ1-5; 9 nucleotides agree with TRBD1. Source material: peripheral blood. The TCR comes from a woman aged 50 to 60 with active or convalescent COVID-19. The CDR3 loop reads CASSLMGQGFKPQHF. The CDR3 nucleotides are TGTGCCAGCAGTTTAATGGGACAGGGTTTTAAGCCCCAGCATTTT.